A selection of T cell receptor beta chains follows, all from one sample in a study of T cells in Graves' hyperthyroidism and ophthalmopathy. One entry per CDR3 protein results from TCRdb running MiXCR on the multiplex PCR reads. This table has about 250,000 distinct CDR3 sequences, more than 20% appearing once. The sequencing sample was made of blood. Receptors originate from a woman aged 40 to 55 with Graves' ophthalmopathy. The CDR3 runs from the conserved cysteine through the conserved F or W. A D gene is named only where the DNA matches it firmly. Part of the rows lack a size; the others show once, few, many or a class for expanded clones.

D	size	J	V	CDR3	DNA
NA	many	TRBJ1-1	TRBV4-1	CASSTSQNTEAFF	TGCGCCAGCAGCACCAGTCAGAACACTGAAGCTTTCTTT
NA	many	TRBJ2-6	TRBV4-2	CASSRAGDSGANVLTF	TGTGCCAGCAGCCGGGCCGGAGACTCTGGGGCCAACGTCCTGACTTTC
NA	many	TRBJ2-5	TRBV6-5	CASSYGGGKTQYF	TGTGCCAGCAGTTACGGGGGAGGAAAGACCCAGTACTTC
NA	NA	TRBJ1-1	TRBV6-2/TRBV6-3	CASSFSPFPQGMNTEAFF	TGTGCCAGCAGTTTTTCCCCCTTTCCCCAGGGGATGAACACTGAAGCTTTCTTT
TRBD2	NA	TRBJ2-5	TRBV9	CASSIGLARETQYF	TGTGCCAGCAGCATCGGACTAGCGCGAGAGACCCAGTACTTC
NA	many	TRBJ1-5	TRBV19	CASSWGAYSNQPQHF	TGTGCCAGTTCATGGGGGGCCTATAGCAATCAGCCCCAGCATTTT
NA	few	TRBJ2-7	TRBV28	CASSLGGGRTLEQYF	TGTGCCAGCAGTTTAGGGGGCGGGAGAACGCTCGAGCAGTACTTC
TRBD1	few	TRBJ2-4	TRBV15	CATSSGWGQATNIQYF	TGTGCCACCAGCAGCGGTTGGGGACAGGCGACAAACATTCAGTACTTC
NA	many	TRBJ2-2	TRBV4-2	CASSQWTTANTGELFF	TGTGCCAGCAGCCAGTGGACTACCGCGAACACCGGGGAGCTGTTTTTT
TRBD1	NA	TRBJ1-5	TRBV5-6	CASGQGLGKPQHF	TGTGCCAGCGGACAGGGGCTAGGTAAGCCCCAGCATTTT
TRBD1	many	TRBJ2-7	TRBV14	CASSQRGHYEQYF	TGTGCCAGCAGCCAAAGGGGGCACTACGAGCAGTACTTC
NA	NA	TRBJ1-5	TRBV28	CASTVGYQPQHF	TGTGCCAGCACCGTGGGGTACCAGCCCCAGCATTTT
TRBD1	once	TRBJ1-2	TRBV15	CATNPGQGENYGYTF	TGTGCCACCAACCCGGGACAGGGAGAAAACTATGGCTACACCTTC
TRBD1	NA	TRBJ1-2	TRBV6-1	CATSWDRESGYTF	TGTGCCACCTCTTGGGACAGGGAGAGCGGCTACACCTTC
NA	many	TRBJ1-1	TRBV7-6	CASTRMGGTEAFF	TGTGCCAGCACCCGGATGGGGGGCACTGAAGCTTTCTTT